This T cell receptor (beta chain) was sequenced for a study of CD8 T cells in ankylosing spondylitis. Whole-study results and caveats: What seemed typical of ankylosing spondylitis blood was a TCR beta motif built from several highly homologous variants. Some motif variants were previously reported in reactive arthritis synovial fluid and blood.

CDR1 is SEHNR, CDR2 FQNEAQ, per germline (reference sequence). V lost 5 bases and J lost 3, with 12 bases in between. The CDR3 loop spans 14 amino acids. One entry per CDR3 protein results from TCRdb running MiXCR on the 5' RACE reads. The sample yields 650,000 to 800,000 distinct CDR3 sequences, 15% to 20% seen once. Worth noting for this clonotype: Its specificity is not known.

Sequenced input: blood, either unsorted or a sorted T cell fraction (not recorded which). The genes are TRBV7-9 and TRBJ2-3, with D perhaps matching TRBD2 (6 bases). This clonotype originated in a male donor with ankylosing spondylitis. The CDR3 loop is CASSRTRGTDTQYF. The DNA of the CDR3 is TGTGCCAGCAGCCGGACCCGGGGGACAGATACGCAGTATTTT.